These 20 T cell receptor beta chains share one sample of origin, sequenced in a study of blood T cells in healthy people across ages (dated by TCRdb to 2015 to 2017). The method behind the library was 5' RACE. Sequenced using an Illumina HiSeq 2500. A second roughly 7 to 11 cycle PCR used a sample-barcoded 5' primer and a J-beta primer mix. TCRdb itself trimmed the public reads at Q25 with fastp, ran MiXCR and retained productive beta chains. Rows with a matching CDR3 protein are joined into one entry that keeps the most common DNA and genes. The sample table lists over 500,000 distinct CDR3 sequences, 25% to 35% of them with a count of one. The ten largest clones capture approximately 3.7% of the sample. A further study also used this sample, focusing on T cells of mothers and their children.

Sequenced input: blood. The receptors derive from a boy aged 2 to 10 in good health.

J is TRBJ2-7 and V is TRBV30; possible D gene TRBD2, 6 bases. CDR1 and CDR2 from the germline V gene are GTSNPN and SVGIG (reference sequence). V dropped 0 bases and J dropped 5 bases, with 14 bases sitting between them. The CDR3 has 14 amino acids. The CDR3 DNA follows: TGTGCCTGGAGTGTCGGGGGTTACGTCCACGAGCAGTACTTC. Protein sequence: CAWSVGGYVHEQYF.

The rearrangement links TRBV20-1 to TRBJ2-2; D not certain. With 3 bases removed from V and 2 bases from J, the gap between germline ends came to 13 bases. This CDR3 region has 15 residues. CDR1 is DFQATT and CDR2 is SNEGSKA in the germline V gene (reference sequence). This CDR3 reads CSARSGRRNTGELFF. CDR3 nucleotide sequence: TGCAGTGCTAGGTCCGGGCGGAGAAACACCGGGGAGCTGTTTTTT.

The J gene is TRBJ1-1, the V gene TRBV20-1; 8 bases fit TRBD1. Germline V gene data show CDR1 as DFQATT and CDR2 as SNEGSKA (reference sequence). The CDR3 has 13 residues. The V segment lost 5 bases and the J segment 4 bases; nucleotides outside the gene matches: 6. The CDR3 coding sequence is TGCAGTGCTGGCGACAGGGGAACCACTGAAGCTTTCTTT. Protein product: CSAGDRGTTEAFF.

This chain links TRBV9 with TRBJ1-2, with 10 bases matching TRBD1. CDR1 is SGDLS and CDR2 is YYNGEE in the germline V gene. The CDR3 has 14 amino acids. V lost 0 bases and J lost 10; bases outside the gene matches: 6. CDR3 sequence: CASSVAPGTGAYTF. The CDR3 DNA sequence: TGTGCCAGCAGCGTAGCGCCCGGGACAGGGGCCTACACCTTC.

This chain links TRBV12-5 with TRBJ1-6, with D unclear. The CDR3 has 12 residues. Germline V gene data show CDR1 as LGHNT and CDR2 as FRNRAP. The V gene lost 6 bases and the J gene lost 14 bases, with 14 bases spanning the gap. The CDR3 spells CASGLPPSALHF. DNA of the CDR3: TGTGCTAGTGGCCTTCCACCTTCGGCCCTCCACTTT.

Turning to this clonotype: Germline and junction disagree at one end, which may indicate a read error. V and J are TRBV3-1 and TRBJ1-2; D ambiguous. The CDR3 runs to 13 residues. The germline gives CDR1 LGHDT, CDR2 YNNKEL (reference sequence). CDR3 in amino acids: CACSQAVNYGYTF. As DNA, the CDR3 is TGTGCCTGCAGCCAAGCAGTTAACTATGGCTACACCTTC.

This rearrangement joins TRBV9 to TRBJ2-5; 8 bases are shared with TRBD1. The CDR3 contains 15 residues. The germline V gene has CDR1 SGDLS and CDR2 YYNGEE. With 1 base clipped from V and 1 base from J, the junction kept 3 bases outside the gene matches. The CDR3 coding sequence is TGTGCCAGCAGCGTACAGGGGGCAGGCCAAGAGACCCAGTACTTC. Its protein product is CASSVQGAGQETQYF.

This chain links TRBV3-1 with TRBJ2-5; D uncertain. The J call may be incorrect, as the DNA end agrees better with TRBJ2-1. Per the germline V gene, CDR1 is LGHDT and CDR2 is YNNKEL (reference sequence). This CDR3 is built from 14 residues. The CDR3 region is CASSQDLPEDEQFF. The CDR3 DNA reads as TGTGCCAGCAGCCAAGACTTGCCGGAAGATGAGCAGTTCTTC.

This clonotype was counted between two and nine times. The rearrangement links TRBV5-1 to TRBJ2-1; D may correspond to TRBD1 or TRBD2 (7 bases each). There are 15 residues in the CDR3. Germline lookup yields CDR1 SGHRS and CDR2 YFSETQ. The germline V and J ends were trimmed by 0 bases and 7 bases, with 14 bases remaining between them. The CDR3: CASSLGQGGRNEQFF. In nucleotides, the CDR3 is TGCGCCAGCAGCTTGGGACAGGGCGGGAGAAATGAGCAGTTCTTC. Supplemented by reference TRBV5-1 and TRBJ2-1, the full variable domain reads KAGVTQTPRYLIKTRGQQVTLSCSPISGHRSVSWYQQTPGQGLQFLFEYFSETQRNKGNFPGRFSGRQFSNSRSEMNVSTLELGDSALYLCASSLGQGGRNEQFFGPGTRLTVL.

The rearrangement joins TRBV9 to TRBJ1-2; TRBD1 matches at 10 bases. This CDR3 is built from 15 residues. J was trimmed by 6 bases and V by 3 bases; bases with no gene match: 8. Germline values: CDR1 SGDLS, CDR2 YYNGEE. The CDR3 DNA sequence: TGTGCCAGCAGCGACGCCGGGACAGGGGTTCATGGCTACACCTTC. As protein: CASSDAGTGVHGYTF.

This clonotype was counted only a few times. V usage is TRBV11-2 and J usage is TRBJ2-1, with TRBD2 identical over 16 bases. The trim removed 7 bases at V and 5 bases at J, leaving 8 bases unmatched. Germline V lookup: CDR1 SGHAT, CDR2 FQNNGV. The CDR3 extends over 17 amino acids. CDR3 in DNA: TGTGCCAGCAACCCCGGGACTAGCGGGAGGGGGGACAATGAGCAGTTCTTC. Amino acid sequence: CASNPGTSGRGDNEQFF. Together with reference TRBV11-2 and TRBJ2-1, the CDR3 gives the full variable domain: EAGVAQSPRYKIIEKRQSVAFWCNPISGHATLYWYQQILGQGPKLLIQFQNNGVVDDSQLPKDRFSAERLKGVDSTLKIQPAKLEDSAVYLCASNPGTSGRGDNEQFFGPGTRLTVL.

This clonotype was seen more than once but under ten times. The chain carries TRBV20-1 and TRBJ2-3; no definite D call. The V end lost 5 bases, the J end lost 0 bases, and 18 bases lay between the germline ends. Germline CDR1 DFQATT, CDR2 SNEGSKA (reference sequence). The CDR3 sequence is 16 residues long. The DNA of the CDR3 is TGCAGTGCTTTAACGTGGGGTCTCCCCAGCACAGATACGCAGTATTTT. This translates into CSALTWGLPSTDTQYF.

The J gene is TRBJ2-1, the V gene TRBV15; D possibly corresponds to TRBD1 (6 bases). The germline V gene has CDR1 LNHNV and CDR2 YYDKDF (reference sequence). Between the trimmed V and J ends, which lost 8 bases and 1 base, there was a span of 12 bases. This CDR3 is built from 14 residues. The CDR3 nucleotides are TGTGCCACCCAGGGGTGGAAGTCCTACAATGAGCAGTTCTTC. Translated, it gives CATQGWKSYNEQFF.

This clonotype turned up a few times. The chain employs TRBV3-1 and TRBJ2-6, with a possible D match to TRBD2 (5 bases). V was shortened by 6 bases and J by 0 bases, with 6 bases between the two germline ends. The germline V gene encodes CDR1 LGHDT and CDR2 YNNKEL (reference sequence). This CDR3 is built from 14 residues. For the CDR3, the DNA is TGTGCCAGCAGGGGAGTCTCTGGGGCCAACGTCCTGACTTTC. As protein: CASRGVSGANVLTF.

The J gene is TRBJ1-3, the V gene TRBV7-2; D unclear. From germline, CDR1 is SGHTA and CDR2 FQGNSA. V lost 2 bases and J lost 0, with 5 bases in between. The CDR3 is 14 amino acids. The CDR3 sequence: CASSLSLSGNTIYF. The DNA of the CDR3 is TGTGCCAGCAGCTTATCGCTCTCTGGAAACACCATATATTTT.

V usage is TRBV24-1 and J usage is TRBJ2-7, with 8 bases aligning to TRBD1. CDR1 and CDR2 from the germline V gene are KGHDR and SFDVKD. The CDR3 length is 14 residues. The trim removed 7 bases at V and 4 bases at J, leaving 8 bases unmatched. In DNA form, the CDR3 reads TGTGCCACCAGATTCGGGACAGGAACTTACGAGCAGTACTTC. This translates into CATRFGTGTYEQYF.

This clonotype was counted between two and nine times. The chain combines TRBV30 with TRBJ1-1; D uncertain. Germline V lookup: CDR1 GTSNPN, CDR2 SVGIG (reference sequence). The V gene lost 3 bases and the J gene lost 1 base, with 12 bases spanning the gap. The CDR3 spans 14 residues. CDR3 amino acids: CAWRPAEKNTEAFF. CDR3 DNA sequence: TGTGCCTGGAGGCCTGCGGAAAAGAACACTGAAGCTTTCTTT.

This clonotype appeared many times. The rearrangement links TRBV6-1 to TRBJ1-1; 9 bases are a match to TRBD1. CDR1 is MNHNS and CDR2 is SASEGT in the germline V gene. V shed 5 bases, J shed 10 bases, and the junction held 8 bases outside the gene matches. This CDR3 region has 13 residues. The CDR3 loop is CASSLGQGKGAFF. CDR3 in DNA: TGTGCCAGCAGTCTTGGACAGGGGAAGGGAGCTTTCTTT.

This clonotype showed up just a few times. The chain has TRBV9 and TRBJ2-5; a possible D gene is TRBD2 (5 bases). The CDR3 has 14 amino acids. Per germline, CDR1 SGDLS and CDR2 YYNGEE. Trimming pared 4 bases from V and 0 bases from J, leaving 10 bases between. The CDR3 protein is CASSSGSNQETQYF. CDR3 coding DNA: TGTGCCAGCAGCTCTGGGAGCAACCAAGAGACCCAGTACTTC.

This clonotype turned up a few times. The CDR3 DNA reads TGCAGCGCCGATGGCTCCTACAATGAGCAGTTCTTC. It codes for CSADGSYNEQFF. V usage is TRBV29-1 and J usage is TRBJ2-1, with D unclear. With 7 bases removed from V and 0 bases from J, the gap between germline ends came to 7 bases. The CDR3 runs to 12 residues. The germline V gene encodes CDR1 SQVTM and CDR2 ANQGSEA.